One and the same sample provided the 24 T cell receptor beta chains below, sequenced in a study of blood T cell repertoires in COVID-19. Only in-frame clones appear in the TCRdb table, and some are missing; sequencing was by immunoSEQ multiplex PCR. The sample has 85,000 to 120,000 clones, around 80% seen once; the top ten hold roughly 6.2%. Sequencing was done on a sample of peripheral blood. The receptors originated from a man older than 75 with COVID-19, enrolled during active disease.

The chain recombines TRBV2 with TRBJ1-4; the match to TRBD1 covers 12 bases. CDR1 is SNHLY and CDR2 is FYNNEI in the germline V gene. CDR3 length: 17 residues. V lost 9 bases and J lost 6; bases outside the gene matches: 14. As DNA, the CDR3 is TGTGCCAGTATCTCCGGGACAGGGGGCGCGGGATATGAAAAACTGTTTTTT. Protein sequence: CASISGTGGAGYEKLFF.

With respect to this clone: A junction boundary mismatches the germline segment, possibly from a read error. V and J are TRBV7-9 and TRBJ1-2, with TRBD1 matching 12 bases. The germline gives CDR1 SEHNR, CDR2 FQNEAQ (reference sequence). The CDR3 has 12 residues. CDR3 nucleotides: TGTGCCAGCAGCTCGGGACAGGGGGCGGACCGCTTC. As protein: CASSSGQGADRF. The full variable domain, in which reference TRBV7-9 and TRBJ1-2 provide the parts outside the CDR3, is DTGVSQNPRHKITKRGQNVTFRCDPISEHNRLYWYRQTLGQGPEFLTYFQNEAQLEKSRLLSDRFSAERPKGSFSTLEIQRTEQGDSAMYLCASSSGQGADRFGSGTRLTVV.

This clone was detected a few times. The chain employs TRBV5-6 and TRBJ2-7, with TRBD1 matching 7 bases. CDR1 and CDR2 from the germline V gene are SGHDT and YYEEEE. V was clipped by 0 bases and J by 5 bases; unmatched bases: 5. The CDR3 covers 14 residues. The CDR3 sequence is CASSLEQGMHEQYF. The CDR3 bases are TGTGCCAGCAGCTTGGAACAGGGGATGCACGAGCAGTACTTC.

This clone has only a few counts. The chain combines TRBV2 with TRBJ2-7, with D perhaps matching TRBD1 (6 bases). The CDR3 loop spans 12 amino acids. The germline V and J ends were trimmed by 3 bases and 5 bases, with 8 bases remaining between them. Per germline, CDR1 SNHLY and CDR2 FYNNEI. DNA of the CDR3: TGTGCCAGCAGTGACAGGGGTAACGAGCAGTACTTC. It is translated as CASSDRGNEQYF.

The J gene is TRBJ2-1, the V gene TRBV18; TRBD2 aligns across 10 bases. V dropped 1 base and J dropped 3; count of bases not matched to a gene: 6. There are 17 residues in the CDR3. The germline gives CDR1 KGHSH, CDR2 LQKENI. The CDR3 sequence is CASSPLPSGGGYNEQFF. The CDR3 coding sequence is TGTGCCAGCTCACCACTACCTAGCGGGGGAGGCTACAATGAGCAGTTCTTC.

The genes are TRBV28 and TRBJ2-1; D gene unclear. Germline assignment: CDR1 MDHEN and CDR2 SYDVKM. V lost 3 bases to trimming and J lost 5 bases, with 11 bases between them. The CDR3 has 14 residues. In nucleotides, the CDR3 is TGTGCCAGCAGTTTGCCTCCCCCGGACAATGAGCAGTTCTTC. Its protein is CASSLPPPDNEQFF. Looking up the rest from reference TRBV28 and TRBJ2-1 gives the full variable domain: DVKVTQSSRYLVKRTGEKVFLECVQDMDHENMFWYRQDPGLGLRLIYFSYDVKMKEKGDIPEGYSVSREKKERFSLILESASTNQTSMYLCASSLPPPDNEQFFGPGTRLTVL.

The chain recombines TRBV28 with TRBJ1-1, with D unclear. V was pared by 6 bases and J by 9 bases, with 17 bases between. The CDR3 has 13 residues. Looked up from germline, CDR1 is MDHEN and CDR2 is SYDVKM. Here the CDR3 reads CASSSPVEGKAFF. DNA for the CDR3: TGTGCCAGCAGCTCTCCGGTGGAGGGAAAAGCTTTCTTT.

The chain joins TRBV4-3 to TRBJ2-2; tentatively, D is TRBD1 (6 bases). Per germline, CDR1 LGHNA and CDR2 YSLEER. This CDR3 has 20 residues. V lost 0 bases and J 2 bases, leaving 22 bases between the germline ends. CDR3 sequence: CASSQDRWVGHSLNTGELFF. Here the CDR3 DNA reads TGCGCCAGCAGCCAAGATCGGTGGGTGGGACACAGCCTAAACACCGGGGAGCTGTTTTTT.

A remark on this clone: Other nucleotide sequences in the sample specify the same CDR3. This sequence joins TRBV2 and TRBJ1-1; D perhaps matches TRBD1 (6 bases). V dropped 4 bases and J dropped 1 base, with 7 bases sitting between them. CDR1 is SNHLY and CDR2 is FYNNEI in the germline V gene. The CDR3 sequence is 13 residues long. In nucleotides, the CDR3 is TGTGCCAGCAGTGTGGGACAGAACACTGAAGCTTTCTTT. Translated: CASSVGQNTEAFF.

V usage is TRBV10-2 and J usage is TRBJ1-1; TRBD1 might be the D (6 bases). Trimming cost V 3 bases and J 0 bases, with 14 bases left between them. The CDR3 is 16 residues long. Looked up from germline, CDR1 is WSHSY and CDR2 is SAAADI. The CDR3 spells CASSDLNRAMNTEAFF. The CDR3 nucleotides are TGCGCCAGCAGTGACCTTAACAGGGCGATGAACACTGAAGCTTTCTTT.

The chain links TRBV19 to TRBJ1-4; TRBD1 matches at 7 bases. The germline V gene has CDR1 LNHDA and CDR2 SQIVND (reference sequence). This CDR3 is built from 13 residues. V gave up 8 bases and J gave up 7 bases; unmatched junction bases: 7. Here the CDR3 reads CASFGQDAEKLFF. The DNA for the CDR3 is TGTGCCAGTTTCGGACAGGATGCTGAAAAACTGTTTTTT.

The chain carries TRBV7-3 and TRBJ2-3, with a weak D call TRBD2 (5 bases). V shed 5 bases and J shed 6 bases, with 18 bases lying between them. The CDR3 loop spans 15 amino acids. Germline-derived CDR1 and CDR2 are SGHTA and FQGTGA. CDR3 in DNA: TGTGCCAGCAGCCCGCGACCCCCGGAGGCGGATACGCAGTATTTT. Protein product: CASSPRPPEADTQYF.

J is TRBJ2-7 and V is TRBV2, with TRBD1 matching over 10 bases. V shed 6 bases and J 6 bases; nucleotides not matched to a gene: 8. Germline-derived CDR1 and CDR2 are SNHLY and FYNNEI. CDR3 length equals 14 residues. The CDR3 reads CASRPGQGEGEQYF. The CDR3 DNA sequence: TGTGCCAGCAGACCAGGACAGGGGGAAGGCGAGCAGTACTTC.

This clone was counted only a few times. V usage is TRBV5-1 and J usage is TRBJ2-7; no definite D call. The CDR3 totals 15 residues. Trimming left V 5 bases short and J 0 bases short, with 15 bases between. The germline gives CDR1 SGHRS, CDR2 YFSETQ. The CDR3 DNA sequence: TGCGCCAGCAGGCCTCAGCTAAGGAGCTCCTACGAGCAGTACTTC. Its protein product is CASRPQLRSSYEQYF.

The rearrangement uses TRBV28 and TRBJ1-2; 9 nucleotides align to TRBD1. The length of the CDR3 is 14 residues. The V and J ends lost 7 bases and 4 bases, in that order; junction bases with no gene match: 7. Germline values: CDR1 MDHEN, CDR2 SYDVKM. Here the CDR3 reads CASIPGQGTYGYTF. As DNA, the CDR3 is TGTGCCAGCATCCCGGGACAGGGCACCTATGGCTACACCTTC.

The chain recombines TRBV29-1 with TRBJ2-1; no clear D gene. The length of the CDR3 is 11 residues. Trimming shortened V by 7 bases and J by 4 bases, and 8 bases separated the two germline ends. Germline loops: CDR1 SQVTM, CDR2 ANQGSEA. CDR3 amino acids: CSATRYNEQFF. The CDR3 nucleotides read TGCAGCGCAACGCGGTACAATGAGCAGTTCTTC.

In its sample, this clone was seen once. V is TRBV3-1 (or the pseudogene TRBV3-2) and J is TRBJ2-2; TRBD2 matches 8 bases. Germline V gene sequence: CDR1 LGHDT, CDR2 YNNKEL (reference sequence). The CDR3 runs to 18 residues. J lost 4 bases, V lost 4 bases, and 14 bases had no gene match. DNA for the CDR3: TGTGCCAGCAGCCCGGTCCCCCTTAGCGGGAAGGGCACCGGGGAGCTGTTTTTT. It codes for CASSPVPLSGKGTGELFF.

The gene calls are TRBV28 and TRBJ1-2, with TRBD1 identical over 9 bases. The CDR3 has 14 residues. Germline V gene lookup returns CDR1 MDHEN and CDR2 SYDVKM. V lost 5 bases, J lost 4 bases, and 5 bases stayed unmatched. CDR3 region: CASSEQGAVYGYTF. The CDR3 coding sequence is TGTGCCAGCAGTGAACAGGGGGCGGTCTATGGCTACACCTTC.

The table lists this clone with a count of one. The chain carries TRBV30 and TRBJ1-2; perhaps TRBD1 as D (5 bases). V gave up 7 bases and J gave up 2 bases, with 11 bases separating them. This CDR3 has 12 amino acids. The germline V gene encodes CDR1 GTSNPN and CDR2 SVGIG (reference sequence). The CDR3 reads CAFRTTNYGYTF. For the CDR3, the DNA is TGTGCCTTTCGGACAACGAACTATGGCTACACCTTC. Based on the CDR3 plus reference TRBV30 and TRBJ1-2, the full variable domain is SQTIHQWPATLVQPVGSPLSLECTVEGTSNPNLYWYRQAAGRGLQLLFYSVGIGQISSEVPQNLSASRPQDRQFILSSKKLLLSDSGFYLCAFRTTNYGYTFGSGTRLTVV.

The V and J genes are TRBV5-1 and TRBJ2-5; 9 bases are shared with TRBD1. Germline loops: CDR1 SGHRS, CDR2 YFSETQ. J was trimmed by 3 bases and V by 4 bases; bases with no gene match: 1. CDR3 size: 13 residues. The CDR3 here is CASSRQGEETQYF. Here the CDR3 DNA reads TGCGCCAGCAGCAGACAGGGGGAAGAGACCCAGTACTTC.

The gene calls are TRBV5-1 and TRBJ2-7, with 14 nucleotides matching TRBD2. The CDR3 is 17 amino acids. Germline V lookup: CDR1 SGHRS, CDR2 YFSETQ. Trimming took 4 bases from V and 0 from J; bases not matched to a gene: 6. The CDR3 nucleotides are TGCGCCAGCAGCCCGGGACTAGCGGGAGTATACTCCTACGAGCAGTACTTC. Protein: CASSPGLAGVYSYEQYF.

The V call is TRBV6-6, the J call TRBJ1-6; 7 bases are a match to TRBD1. Germline trimming cut 6 bases from V and 9 bases from J; bases unmatched to any gene: 8. Germline CDR1 reads MNHNY; CDR2 reads SVGAGI (reference sequence). This CDR3 spans 14 amino acids. CDR3 residues: CASSPDRVGSPLHF. As DNA, the CDR3 is TGTGCCAGCAGCCCAGACAGGGTCGGTTCACCCCTCCACTTT.

This chain joins TRBV27 and TRBJ1-2; 7 nucleotides agree with TRBD1. J gave up 4 bases and V 3 bases, and 5 bases lay outside the gene matches. Per the germline V gene, CDR1 is MNHEY and CDR2 is SMNVEV (reference sequence). The CDR3 loop spans 14 amino acids. The CDR3 protein is CASSLKTGVYGYTF. Written as DNA, the CDR3 is TGTGCCAGCAGTTTGAAAACAGGGGTCTATGGCTACACCTTC.

This clone was counted a few times. The genes are TRBV28 and TRBJ2-7, with D possibly TRBD2 on 6 matching bases. This CDR3 has 15 residues. The V end was cut by 2 bases, the J end by 3 bases, with 14 bases between. CDR1 is MDHEN and CDR2 is SYDVKM in the germline V gene. Here the CDR3 DNA reads TGTGCCAGCAGTTTACCCCGTGGGGAGGACTACGAGCAGTACTTC. The encoded protein is CASSLPRGEDYEQYF.